This T cell receptor beta chain was found in a study of CD8+CD57+ T cells in acquired aplastic anemia (dated by TCRdb to the late 2010s). Regarding the study in general: DNA extracted from sorted CD4+ and CD8+ cells had a mean of roughly 3.4 ug, with a range of about 0.18 to 27.4 ug. CD8+CD57+ expansion was defined as frequency above the mean frequency observed in healthy subjects. Broader findings and caveats from the paper: Patients and healthy controls showed no significant difference in CD8+ Simpson's diversity (P=0.060). Around 30 CD8+ CDR3 sequences were shared between patients and controls but appeared highly expressed in patients and within their immunodominant clones.

Profiling of TCR beta VDJ combinations and CDR3 sequences used genomic DNA as the template. TCR repertoire sequencing was run on an Illumina HiSeq 2000. Regarding the original processing steps: TRBV/TRBJ rearrangement plots, CDR3 size and DJ length profiles, and Simpson's diversity index were used to evaluate the repertoires. The most abundant DNA sequence in the deep sequencing data was defined as the immunodominant clone. CDR3 amino acid sequences were checked for sharing across subjects and were also compared against the VDJdb database and published repertoires. The raw public reads went through TCRdb reprocessing: fastp at Q25, MiXCR clone calling, in-frame beta chains kept. Rows are unified per CDR3 protein, each entry keeping the most common DNA and genes. It is TCRdb's table, rather than the study itself, that gives the V and J calls and clone size. Within this sample are roughly 220,000 distinct CDR3 sequences, with 50% to 70% of them counted one time only. Around three fifths of the sample lies in the top ten.

CDR1 SEHNR and CDR2 FQNEAQ were looked up in the germline V gene (reference sequence). The CDR3 sequence holds 16 residues, the cysteine and phenylalanine included. Only the CDR3 DNA is retained, 48 bases long and in frame from the first base. V loses 9 bases, J loses 0 bases, and the germline ends lie 18 bases apart. Regarding this clonotype: The clone's antigen remains unknown. Base qualities are not recorded, but no much larger clone differs from it by a single base.

The patients picked for sequencing were ones in whom flow cytometry had shown an expansion of CD8+CD57+ cells. Every patient had a diagnosis of severe acquired aplastic anemia based on International Study of Aplastic Anemia and Agranulocytosis and Camitta criteria. At the time blood was sampled, none of the patients had received any therapy. TCR repertoires of sorted CD4+ and CD8+ blood T cells from severe aplastic anemia patients and healthy subjects were deep-sequenced in the study. Patients were enrolled under clinicaltrials.gov protocols 00001620, 01623167, 00001397, 00071045, 00081523 and 00961064 in the USA. Ficoll-Paque density gradient centrifugation was used to isolate peripheral blood mononuclear cells. Before DNA extraction, CD4+ and CD8+ T cells were sorted by FACS or by magnetic beads.

The specimen was sorted CD4+, CD8+, or CD8+CD57+ T cells (not recorded which) from PBMCs. The receptor comes from a human donor with aplastic anemia. This sequence uses TRBV7-9 and TRBJ1-5, and possibly TRBD1, on 6 matching bases. The DNA sequence is as follows: TGTGCCAGTAGTAAAACCGGGACAACTAGCAATCAGCCCCAGCATTTT. It encodes CASSKTGTTSNQPQHF.